This TCR beta chain appears in the sequencing data of a study of T-cell reconstitution after alpha-beta-depleted transplantation in children. Overall study results and limits: At around two months after transplant, the alpha-beta T cells were reportedly derived from several hundred expanded clones that came from non-depleted graft cells.

In its sample, this clonotype was seen many times. Its target is not known. Using unique molecular identifiers, the investigators prepared the TCRbeta library. TCRdb itself ran the PCR reads through MiXCR, one entry per CDR3 protein. The sample has some 550,000 distinct CDR3 sequences, about 23% seen once. CDR1 is LGHNA, CDR2 YSLEER, per germline. The CDR3 loop spans 15 amino acids. Trimming shortened V by 4 bases and J by 1 base, and 14 bases separated the two germline ends. The receptor comes from a boy under two years old who had a stem cell transplant for acute myeloid leukemia, so the T cells may come from the graft donor. The sample was PBMCs, mostly from graft donor cells, taken 360 days after TCRalphabeta/CD19-depleted stem cell transplant. V gene TRBV4-3 combines with J gene TRBJ2-7; tentatively, D is TRBD1 (6 bases). The CDR3 coding sequence is TGCGCCAGCAGCCGTAACCACGGACAGTCCTACGAGCAGTACTTC. Translating gives CASSRNHGQSYEQYF.